The 26 T cell receptor beta chains given below trace back to one sample, sequenced in a study of blood T cells in healthy people across ages. A J-beta primer mix and a sample-barcoded 5' primer were used in a second PCR of roughly 6 to 11 cycles. Using its own MiXCR run on the 5' RACE reads, TCRdb lists one record per CDR3 protein. The sample lists about 670,000 distinct CDR3 sequences, roughly half occurring once. The sequenced material came from blood. The receptors come from a woman older than 75 in good health.

With respect to this clonotype: A much more abundant neighbour one base away suggests this may be a read error. The V call is TRBV5-1, the J call TRBJ2-4, with 7 bases that match TRBD1. CDR3 length: 16 residues. CDR1 is SGHRS and CDR2 is YFSETQ in the germline V gene. J gave up 8 bases and V 4 bases, and 15 bases lay outside the gene matches. CDR3 region: CASSRSTGYLEDIQYF. CDR3 nucleotide sequence: TGCGCCAGCAGCCGTTCGACAGGGTACTTAGAAGACATTCAGTACTTC.

The chain carries TRBV7-9 and TRBJ2-3; D gene ambiguous. Germline CDR1 SEHNR, CDR2 FQNEAQ (reference sequence). The CDR3 contains 14 residues. The V gene lost 2 bases and the J gene lost 4 bases, with 10 bases spanning the gap. The CDR3 is CASSLRPYPDTQYF. Here the CDR3 DNA reads TGTGCCAGCAGCTTAAGGCCTTATCCAGATACGCAGTATTTT.

This clonotype was detected ten times or more. In nucleotides, the CDR3 is TGCAGTGCTCCTGGGACTAGCGCCACAGATACGCAGTATTTT. This translates into CSAPGTSATDTQYF. The chain uses TRBV20-1 and TRBJ2-3; TRBD2 aligns across 10 bases. From germline, CDR1 is DFQATT and CDR2 SNEGSKA (reference sequence). This CDR3 comprises 14 residues. Germline trimming cut 5 bases from V and 2 bases from J; bases unmatched to any gene: 4.

The chain couples TRBV6-6 to TRBJ1-6; the match to TRBD1 covers 10 bases. The CDR3 covers 15 residues. Germline lookup yields CDR1 MNHNY and CDR2 SVGAGI (reference sequence). V was clipped by 6 bases and J by 6 bases; unmatched bases: 5. CDR3 nucleotides: TGTGCCAGCAGGACGACAGGGGGCGGTAATTCACCCCTCCACTTT. It encodes CASRTTGGGNSPLHF.

This clonotype appeared many times. The V gene is TRBV12-3 or TRBV12-4, the J gene TRBJ1-2; TRBD1 matches at 8 bases. The CDR3 loop spans 13 amino acids. The V and J ends lost 4 bases and 6 bases, in that order; junction bases with no gene match: 4. The CDR3 DNA follows: TGTGCCAGCAGTTCACCAGGGGGCGATGGCTACACCTTC. It codes for CASSSPGGDGYTF.

The chain has TRBV11-2 and TRBJ2-4, with 7 bases aligning to TRBD1. With V trimmed by 6 bases and J by 7 bases, 27 bases remained unmatched. CDR1 and CDR2 (germline): SGHAT, FQNNGV. This CDR3 comprises 20 residues. CDR3 protein: CASRPITKSQGDPRANIQYF. The CDR3 DNA follows: TGTGCCAGCAGGCCGATTACCAAGTCCCAGGGGGATCCACGGGCTAACATTCAGTACTTC.

The rearrangement uses TRBV12-3 or TRBV12-4 and TRBJ2-7; perhaps TRBD1 as D (5 bases). V was clipped by 3 bases and J by 3 bases, with 15 bases between them. The CDR3 extends over 15 amino acids. CDR3 protein: CASSLGRVAIYEQYF. In nucleotides, the CDR3 is TGTGCCAGCAGTTTGGGCAGGGTCGCCATCTACGAGCAGTACTTC.

The genes are TRBV7-2 and TRBJ2-5; D might be TRBD1 (5 bases). The CDR3 is 12 residues long. V lost 5 bases and J lost 3, with 7 bases in between. In germline, CDR1 is SGHTA, CDR2 FQGNSA. The CDR3 region is CASSLTEETQYF. The CDR3, as DNA: TGTGCCAGCAGCCTGACAGAAGAGACCCAGTACTTC. Combining the CDR3 with reference TRBV7-2 and TRBJ2-5 gives the whole variable domain GAGVSQSPSNKVTEKGKDVELRCDPISGHTALYWYRQSLGQGLEFLIYFQGNSAPDKSGLPSDRFSAERTGGSVSTLTIQRTQQEDSAVYLCASSLTEETQYFGPGTRLLVL.

With respect to this clonotype: The final CDR3 position lacks the conserved phenylalanine or tryptophan, pointing to a likely read error. No DNA is shown, since the ends of the CDR3 on it are uncertain; the CDR3 is the one TCRdb lists. The gene calls are TRBV5-1 and TRBJ2-1; no check of the table's D call, TRBD1, against the DNA was made. Ends included, the CDR3 has 16 residues. CDR1 and CDR2 from the germline V gene are SGHRS and YFSETQ. CDR3 amino acids: CASSPFPGGTYNEQSV.

Remarks on this clonotype: A much larger clone lies one base from this, so it may be a read error. V usage is TRBV9 and J usage is TRBJ2-1; 8 positions agree with TRBD2. The CDR3 loop spans 17 amino acids. CDR1 is SGDLS and CDR2 is YYNGEE in the germline V gene. CDR3 nucleotides: TGTGCCGGCAGCGTAGGTTCGGGGGGGGCCTCCTACAATGAGCAGTTCTTC. Its protein product is CAGSVGSGGASYNEQFF.

J is TRBJ1-1 and V is TRBV28; D is ambiguous. The V end lost 5 bases, the J end lost 10 bases, and 14 bases lay between the germline ends. Germline V gives CDR1 MDHEN, CDR2 SYDVKM. The CDR3 has 12 residues. CDR3 in DNA: TGTGCCAGCAGTGCATACAGTGTTCCAGCTTTCTTT. Translated: CASSAYSVPAFF. The variable domain in full, with the rest retrieved from reference TRBV28 and TRBJ1-1, is DVKVTQSSRYLVKRTGEKVFLECVQDMDHENMFWYRQDPGLGLRLIYFSYDVKMKEKGDIPEGYSVSREKKERFSLILESASTNQTSMYLCASSAYSVPAFFGQGTRLTVV.

This sequence joins TRBV12-3 or TRBV12-4 and TRBJ1-6; a weak D match, TRBD1 (6 bases). Trimming stripped 6 bases from V and 10 bases from J, with 16 bases between. This CDR3 spans 14 amino acids. CDR3 nucleotide sequence: TGTGCCAGCAGCCAGAGGGGGGTAGACTCACCCCTCCACTTT. Protein sequence: CASSQRGVDSPLHF.

The J gene is TRBJ2-7, the V gene TRBV18; D gene ambiguous. Trimming took off 2 bases at V and 3 bases at J, with 23 bases between the two ends. The V gene's germline CDR1 is KGHSH and CDR2 LQKENI. The CDR3 spans 18 residues. The CDR3: CASSPSLSSARPIYEQYF. CDR3 DNA: TGTGCCAGCTCACCATCTCTCTCTTCGGCCAGACCAATCTACGAGCAGTACTTC.

The chain carries TRBV29-1 and TRBJ2-1, with 9 bases matching TRBD2. V dropped 1 base and J dropped 8; count of bases not matched to a gene: 6. This CDR3 spans 14 amino acids. Per germline, CDR1 SQVTM and CDR2 ANQGSEA. The CDR3 DNA reads TGCAGCGTTGAAGGGACTAGCGAAGACTATGAGCAGTTCTTC. It yields the protein CSVEGTSEDYEQFF.

A remark on this clonotype: Just one base apart from a much larger clone, this may be a read error. The J gene is TRBJ2-7, the V gene TRBV6-2 or TRBV6-3; D is unclear. This CDR3 is built from 15 residues. The V gene's germline CDR1 is MNHEY and CDR2 SVGEGT. This CDR3 is CASGYGRSEPHEQYF. CDR3 in DNA: TGTGCCAGCGGTTACGGACGGTCGGAGCCCCACGAGCAGTACTTC.

This rearrangement joins TRBV28 to TRBJ2-1; D not certain. This CDR3 has 12 amino acids. The germline CDR1 and CDR2 sequences are MDHEN and SYDVKM. Trimming took 3 bases from V and 13 from J, leaving 13 bases between them. CDR3 residues: CASSLVQVEQFF. For the CDR3, the DNA is TGTGCCAGCAGTTTGGTGCAGGTGGAACAGTTCTTC.

The chain is built from TRBV10-3 and TRBJ2-5; 7 bases map to TRBD2. The last part of the DNA fits TRBJ2-7 better; the J call may be wrong. CDR3 length: 12 amino acids. Per germline, CDR1 ENHRY and CDR2 SYGVKD. CDR3: CATARGVDEQYF. The CDR3 coding sequence is TGTGCCACCGCCCGGGGGGTGGACGAGCAGTACTTC.

Concerning this clonotype itself: A much larger clone differs from this one at a single base, so this may be a read error. The genes are TRBV27 and TRBJ2-7; 7 bases agree with TRBD2. CDR1 and CDR2 (germline): MNHEY, SMNVEV (reference sequence). The CDR3 is 15 amino acids. For the CDR3, the DNA is TGTGCCAGCAGTCTCCGACCTAGCGGAACCTACGGGCAGTACTTC. Translated, it gives CASSLRPSGTYGQYF.

The chain employs TRBV4-3 and TRBJ2-7; TRBD1 is a possible D gene (5 bases). Germline assignment: CDR1 LGHNA and CDR2 YSLEER. Trimming took off 0 bases at V and 1 base at J, with 10 bases between the two ends. The CDR3 is 15 residues long. For the CDR3, the DNA is TGCGCCAGCAGCCAAGATCGAACAGGTTCCTACGAGCAGTACTTC. Its translation is CASSQDRTGSYEQYF.

Only a few counts were recorded for this clonotype. The chain couples TRBV5-1 to TRBJ2-1; the D gene is possibly TRBD2 (6 bases). There are 15 residues in the CDR3. V was pared by 4 bases and J by 4 bases, with 15 bases between. Germline CDR1 SGHRS, CDR2 YFSETQ. The chain's CDR3 is CASSRGDVSYNEQFF. CDR3 DNA sequence: TGCGCCAGCAGCCGCGGGGACGTCTCGTACAATGAGCAGTTCTTC.

This chain links TRBV6-5 with TRBJ1-1, with no clear D. The CDR3 has 13 amino acids. Trimming took 5 bases from V and 4 from J, leaving 11 bases between them. The germline gives CDR1 MNHEY, CDR2 SVGAGI. In DNA form, the CDR3 reads TGTGCCAGCAGTCTCCGGTTCGGCACTGAAGCTTTCTTT. The encoded protein is CASSLRFGTEAFF.

This clonotype was seen at least ten times. A much bigger clone sits one base away, suggesting this may be a read error. V is TRBV6-2 or TRBV6-3 and J is TRBJ2-1, with 7 bases fitting TRBD2. Matching the DNA end better, TRBJ2-7 makes the J call doubtful. The CDR3 consists of 15 residues. Per the germline V gene, CDR1 is MNHEY and CDR2 is SVGEGT. CDR3 sequence reads: CASSYGLGSYNEQYF. The CDR3 DNA sequence: TGTGCCAGCAGTTACGGACTAGGCTCCTACAATGAGCAGTACTTC.

This clonotype was counted many times. The J gene is TRBJ1-5, the V gene TRBV6-5; the D gene is possibly TRBD1 (5 bases). Trimming shortened V by 10 bases and J by 5 bases, and 15 bases separated the two germline ends. The CDR3 spans 13 residues. Germline loops: CDR1 MNHEY, CDR2 SVGAGI. The CDR3: CATRVRVDQPQHF. The CDR3 nucleotides are TGTGCCACCAGGGTCAGGGTGGATCAGCCCCAGCATTTT.

This clonotype was recorded only once. This may come from a read error, since a much larger clone is one base off. The V call is TRBV25-1, the J call TRBJ2-5; tentative D call: TRBD1 (8 bases). Trimming stripped 3 bases from V and 4 bases from J, with 12 bases between. CDR1 is MGHDK and CDR2 is SYGVNS in the germline V gene. The CDR3 is 14 residues long. Here the CDR3 reads CASSDYRGGETQYF. CDR3 bases: TGTGCCAGCAGTGATTACAGGGGGGGAGAGACCCAGTACTTC.

Details on this clonotype: A much larger clone differs from this one at a single base, so this may be a read error. This chain connects TRBV5-1 to TRBJ1-2; 8 nucleotides match TRBD1. This CDR3 contains 14 residues. Per germline, CDR1 SGHRS and CDR2 YFSETQ. The CDR3 sequence: CAGSSTGALYGYTF. As DNA, the CDR3 is TGCGCCGGCAGCTCGACAGGGGCGCTCTATGGCTACACCTTC. The complete variable domain, with remaining parts taken from reference TRBV5-1 and TRBJ1-2, reads KAGVTQTPRYLIKTRGQQVTLSCSPISGHRSVSWYQQTPGQGLQFLFEYFSETQRNKGNFPGRFSGRQFSNSRSEMNVSTLELGDSALYLCAGSSTGALYGYTFGSGTRLTVV.

This clonotype was seen many times. The chain combines TRBV12-3 or TRBV12-4 with TRBJ2-1; possibly TRBD1 or TRBD2 for D (6 bases each). The CDR3 has 17 amino acids. V was cut by 2 bases and J by 4 bases, with 18 bases left in between. The CDR3 DNA reads TGTGCCAGCAGTTTATGGGACTCTGGACAGACATACAATGAGCAGTTCTTC. The encoded protein is CASSLWDSGQTYNEQFF.